Below, 3 T cell receptor beta chains from the same sample are listed, as sequenced in a study of CD8 T cells in Susac syndrome. When the RNA was reverse transcribed, random hexamers were used with an input of roughly 0.45 to 1 ug. TCRdb re-derived calls from the immunoSEQ multiplex PCR reads in MiXCR, one entry per CDR3 protein. The table has over 150,000 distinct CDR3 sequences, about 93% seen once. The sequencing sample was made of CD4+ T cells from PBMCs. Source of these receptors: a human donor with multiple sclerosis.

The rearrangement joins TRBV4-3 to TRBJ2-7; TRBD2 is a possible D gene (6 bases). This CDR3 is 17 amino acids long. Deletions cut 0 bases from V and 0 bases from J, with 15 bases between. Germline V gene sequence: CDR1 LGHNA, CDR2 YSLEER. The CDR3 sequence is CASSQEYMASASYEQYF. As DNA, the CDR3 is TGCGCCAGCAGCCAAGAGTATATGGCTAGCGCCTCCTACGAGCAGTACTTC.

The J gene is TRBJ2-6, the V gene TRBV5-1; 9 positions match TRBD1. CDR1 and CDR2 from the germline V gene are SGHRS and YFSETQ. The CDR3 has 18 residues. V lost 5 bases to trimming and J lost 0 bases; unmatched junction nucleotides: 9. CDR3 nucleotide sequence: TGCGCCAGCAGTTTTGTTGGACAGGGGAGCTCTGGGGCCAACGTCCTGACTTTC. It encodes CASSFVGQGSSGANVLTF.

In its sample, this clonotype was seen once. The chain joins TRBV20-1 to TRBJ2-1; 8 bases map to TRBD2. Losses at the gene ends were 8 bases for V and 4 bases for J; bases not matched to a gene: 7. CDR3 length equals 13 residues. CDR1 DFQATT and CDR2 SNEGSKA come from the germline V gene (reference sequence). CDR3 protein: CSSSGTEYNEQFF. Here the CDR3 DNA reads TGCAGTAGTAGCGGGACCGAATACAATGAGCAGTTCTTC.